The 9 T cell receptor beta chains given below trace back to one sample, sequenced in a study of T cell changes during pregnancy in multiple sclerosis. Only in-frame clones appear in the TCRdb table, and some are missing; sequencing was by immunoSEQ multiplex PCR. The sample includes about 100,000 clones, 85% to 95% of them seen just once. Sample: peripheral blood, taken in the third trimester of pregnancy. These receptors were taken from a female donor in good health, enrolled as a control in a pregnancy study.

This chain uses TRBV9 with TRBJ1-5; a possible D gene is TRBD1 (6 bases). The CDR3 runs 15 residues. CDR1 and CDR2 from the germline V gene are SGDLS and YYNGEE. With 4 bases removed from V and 7 bases from J, the gap between germline ends came to 18 bases. In DNA, the CDR3 is TGTGCCAGCAGCTCAGGGGCGGGGGCGAGGCAGCCCCAGCATTTT. Encoded protein: CASSSGAGARQPQHF.

This chain uses TRBV13 with TRBJ2-1; perhaps TRBD1 as D (6 bases). CDR1 and CDR2 from the germline V gene are PRHDT and FYEKMQ (reference sequence). CDR3 length: 12 amino acids. V was trimmed by 5 bases and J by 4 bases, leaving 6 bases between them. CDR3 DNA sequence: TGTGCCAGCAGCGGACAGTACAATGAGCAGTTCTTC. Protein sequence: CASSGQYNEQFF.

The J gene is TRBJ2-3, the V gene TRBV29-1; TRBD2 aligns across 10 bases. Trimming cost V 6 bases and J 6 bases; bases outside gene matches: 9. The CDR3 length is 14 residues. Germline V gene lookup returns CDR1 SQVTM and CDR2 ANQGSEA. The CDR3 DNA reads TGCAGCGTCCGCACTAGCGGGGATTCGGATACGCAGTATTTT. Its protein product is CSVRTSGDSDTQYF.

The chain has TRBV15 and TRBJ1-2; 9 positions match TRBD1. The CDR3 extends over 15 amino acids. In germline, CDR1 is LNHNV, CDR2 YYDKDF (reference sequence). V lost 4 bases and J lost 6; bases outside the gene matches: 9. CDR3 DNA sequence: TGTGCCACCAGCATACGCAGGACAGGGGTACATGGCTACACCTTC. Its protein product is CATSIRRTGVHGYTF.

This sequence joins TRBV7-2 and TRBJ1-1; possible D gene TRBD1, 6 bases. This CDR3 is 14 amino acids long. Trimming shortened V by 5 bases and J by 3 bases, and 13 bases separated the two germline ends. CDR1 and CDR2 (germline): SGHTA, FQGNSA. Here the CDR3 DNA reads TGTGCCAGCAGCCAAGAACAGGGTTACACTGAAGCTTTCTTT. Translated, it gives CASSQEQGYTEAFF.

The chain joins TRBV29-1 to TRBJ2-1; 12 nucleotides align to TRBD2. The trim removed 0 bases at V and 0 bases at J, leaving 9 bases unmatched. Germline V gene data show CDR1 as SQVTM and CDR2 as ANQGSEA. The CDR3 has 19 amino acids. The CDR3 DNA is TGCAGCGTTGAAGATCCACTAGCGGGGGGCGGGAGCTCCTACAATGAGCAGTTCTTC. Translated: CSVEDPLAGGGSSYNEQFF.

This rearrangement joins TRBV6-5 to TRBJ1-1, with D tentatively TRBD1 (5 bases). The V end was cut by 6 bases, the J end by 5 bases, with 16 bases between. Germline V gene data show CDR1 as MNHEY and CDR2 as SVGAGI. The CDR3 covers 14 residues. The CDR3 DNA follows: TGTGCCAGCAGCCAACTGACAGTCTGGACTGAAGCTTTCTTT. Translating it yields CASSQLTVWTEAFF.

The chain links TRBV9 to TRBJ1-2; 10 nucleotides line up with TRBD1. After removal of 0 bases from V and 6 bases from J, the junction contained 14 bases not matched to a gene. The CDR3 totals 18 residues. Looked up from germline, CDR1 is SGDLS and CDR2 is YYNGEE. As DNA, the CDR3 is TGTGCCAGCAGCGTAGTGGCCCTCCAATCGGGACAGGGGAATGGCTACACCTTC. Translated: CASSVVALQSGQGNGYTF.

The sample holds one count of this clone. J is TRBJ1-6 and V is TRBV5-6; 10 nucleotides line up with TRBD1. Germline CDR1 reads SGHDT; CDR2 reads YYEEEE. The CDR3 is made up of 16 amino acids. Trimming cost V 0 bases and J 6 bases; bases outside gene matches: 3. The CDR3 loop reads CASSLGDRGGNSPLHF. The CDR3 nucleotides are TGTGCCAGCAGCTTGGGGGACAGGGGAGGTAATTCACCCCTCCACTTT.